This T cell receptor beta chain was sequenced during a study of breast tumors, draining lymph nodes, adjacent tissues. CDR3 length equals 14 residues. V lost 1 base to trimming and J lost 1 base, with 6 bases between them. From germline, CDR1 is SGHVS and CDR2 FQNEAQ. Samples came from axillary lymph nodes draining the breast cancer. Details on this clonotype: Its antigen is not identified.

Overall study results and limits: Most tumor T cells seemingly derive from lymph node, then expand in tumor.

One entry per CDR3 protein results from TCRdb running MiXCR on the multiplex PCR reads. The sample holds 150,000 to 200,000 distinct CDR3 sequences, roughly 30% seen once. Source material: axillary lymph node tissue. The sequence derives from a female donor with breast cancer. Some clones in this sample may be carry-over from other donors' samples. V is TRBV7-8 and J is TRBJ2-3; no clear D gene. As DNA, the CDR3 is TGTGCCAGCAGCTTAGGCTGGGGCACAGATACGCAGTATTTT. It is translated as CASSLGWGTDTQYF.